This T cell receptor (beta chain) is from a study of shared clonotypes between healthy human individuals (dated by TCRdb to 2019 to 2021). With regard to the full study: The cohort comprised a couple of women and a few men aged 18 to 49 years. Leukapheresis yielded between about 0.9 and 9 billion PBMCs per donor. To estimate repertoire size and how much clonotype sharing occurs between individuals, the study deeply sequenced the blood TCR repertoires of about five healthy adults. For each donor, CD4 naive and CD4 memory were each run on three plates, CD8 naive on two plates, and CD8 memory on one plate. Libraries were prepared and TCR repertoires were sequenced by different laboratories using diverse techniques, in order to increase sequencing depth and limit assay-specific biases. Broad study findings and their caveats: Larger estimated clonotype richness was generally found for naive subsets than for memory subsets. Even with the large sequencing depth, rarefaction of the sorted-subset datasets indicated that sequencing was incomplete. Only blood was sampled, and tissue TCR repertoires likely differ from those in blood. Based on pairwise subsampling, the degree of clonotype sharing among donors was expected to be affected by sequencing depth. Compared with non-shared clonotypes, clonotypes shared by all four sorted-subset donors had higher generation probabilities. Approximately 5% of naive CD4, 3.5% of naive CD8, about 2.4% of memory CD4, and around 0.4% of memory CD8 clonotypes were shared across several donors. Because the study included only a small number of donors, the genetic and exposure-history diversity represented was limited.

Trimming leaves V shorter by 4 bases and J shorter by 3 bases, with the junction holding 2 bases beyond the gene matches. Reading the germline V gene gives CDR1 SGHDT and CDR2 YYEEEE. Inclusive of the bounding cysteine and phenylalanine, the CDR3 is 13 residues long. The only DNA kept is the CDR3, 39 bases in frame from the first base. For the CD8 naive samples, CD45RO-negative cells were positively selected for CCR7, yielding a CD45RA+CCR7+ population from which TemRA cells were excluded. The donors were healthy, HIV-negative adults with no recently reported acute infections or vaccinations. All donors were Caucasian adults living in Nashville, Tennessee, USA. Blood was obtained by leukapheresis, after which PBMCs were separated by Ficoll-Histopaque density gradient centrifugation and cryopreserved in liquid nitrogen vapor phase. Analytical flow cytometry was used to check the purity and quantity of every magnetically sorted T cell population. Genomic DNA was isolated from each sorted fraction and quantified by UV absorbance on a Nanodrop 2000c.

Using the deep immunoSEQ assay, TCR CDR3 regions were amplified from genomic DNA by multiplex PCR. Extracted genomic DNA from each cell subset was distributed evenly across all wells of several immunoSEQ 96-well plates, and each plate was treated as a replicate. Each replicate PCR for sorted subsets received about 200 ng genomic DNA, equal to about 30,000 T cell genomes. Purified libraries were quantified with a Qubit 3.0 fluorometer, sized on a Bioanalyzer 2100, and re-quantified with the KAPA Library Quantification kit. Each immunoSEQ 96-well plate was sequenced on its own single-read 150-cycle Illumina NextSeq 550 flow cell. In the original analysis: Because only junctional sequences without quality scores were contained in the immunoSEQ output, filtering matching that applied to full-length reads could not be performed. Sequences were annotated with PyIR, a Python wrapper for IgBLAST v1.9, using IMGT germline references to assign V/J genes and CDR3. Any read was removed if the V/J assignment was weak (E-value above 1e-6), the CDR3 was missing, or the read contained stop codons, out-of-frame junctions, or ambiguous translated residues. A V3J clonotype was defined by an identical inferred V gene, J gene, and CDR3 amino acid sequence. Percentage overlap between repertoires was calculated by dividing the number of shared unique clonotypes by the size of the smaller repertoire. Three approaches were used to assess repertoire richness: RTK rarefaction, the Chao1 estimator, and Recon v2.1 estimates of unobserved clonotypes. Generation probabilities were computed with OLGA for all TCRbeta clonotypes obtained by the gDNA method from a handful of donors. The table comes from immuneACCESS by way of TCRdb, which keeps in-frame sequences with V and J called. Part of the clones is missing from these tables; in studies checked, under half for an unresolved V gene and the rest for unknown reasons. V and J calls and clone size come straight from that table; D and trimming were deduced from the DNA. This sample lists fewer than 700,000 clones; about 95% were detected once. The ten largest clonotypes hold 0.11% of the sample.

Notes on this clone: Its specific antigen is unknown. No base quality information exists; no much larger clone differs at one position.

The sequence links TRBV5-6 to TRBJ2-7; TRBD1 lines up with 9 middle nucleotides. The sequencing sample was made of naive CD8+ T cells sorted from blood. Sample cell subset or site, as interpreted from the label and publication: CD45RA+CCR7+. This receptor was taken from a woman under 40 in good health. The CDR3 protein sequence reads: CASSGGQGYEQYF. The sequence in DNA is TGTGCCAGCAGCGGGGGACAGGGCTACGAGCAGTACTTC.